The subject of this entry is one T cell receptor (beta chain). The antigen is not known. These donors, healthy bone marrow donors, were studied. The PCR contained 60 Vbeta and 13 Jbeta primers. The method was immunoSEQ multiplex PCR; TCRdb's version includes in-frame clones alone and lacks a portion of them. The data hold about 78,000 clones, with over 70% observed a single time. V lost 7 bases, J lost 6 bases, and 3 bases stayed unmatched. The CDR3 extends over 12 amino acids. Germline lookup yields CDR1 SNHLY and CDR2 FYNNEI. This sample stems from a study of cytomegalovirus exposure and HLA in healthy donors. Study details: Approximately 83 million unique TCRs from HLA-typed donors were held in an early data release.

Study-wide points: Highly shared sequence variants in one cluster were likely a sequencing artifact.

The TCR was taken from a male donor in good health and CMV-seronegative. Source material: PBMCs. The V gene is TRBV2, the J gene TRBJ1-5; 7 nucleotides line up with TRBD1. The CDR3 DNA follows: TGTGCCAGCACCAGGGGGTCTCAGCCCCAGCATTTT. Its translation: CASTRGSQPQHF. Variable domain in full (rest from reference TRBV2 and TRBJ1-5): EPEVTQTPSHQVTQMGQEVILRCVPISNHLYFYWYRQILGQKVEFLVSFYNNEISEKSEIFDDQFSVERPDGSNFTLKIRSTKLEDSAMYFCASTRGSQPQHFGDGTRLSIL.